The source of this T cell receptor beta chain is a study of T cells in Graves' hyperthyroidism and ophthalmopathy. Source material for PBMCs was over 8 ml fresh peripheral blood. The ends were cut back, 0 bases at V and 2 bases at J, with 8 bases in the middle. Germline assignment: CDR1 SGHRS and CDR2 YFSETQ. The CDR3 is made up of 15 amino acids. Authors of the study amplified TCR beta CDR3 regions from RNA transcripts. TCR CDR3 regions were first amplified by RT-PCR with HTBI primers. From the multiplex PCR reads, TCRdb called clonotypes with MiXCR, one entry per CDR3 protein. The table lists around 500,000 distinct CDR3 sequences, 12% to 15% of them singletons.

Sequencing was performed on blood. The sequence came from a woman aged 40 to 50 with Graves' hyperthyroidism. V gene TRBV5-1 combines with J gene TRBJ2-2; no firm D call. The CDR3 here is CASSLDEVNTGELFF. The CDR3 region has the DNA TGCGCCAGCAGCTTGGATGAAGTAAACACCGGGGAGCTGTTTTTT.